These T cell receptor beta chains were read from a single sample in a study of beta chain features in type 1 diabetes. TCRdb's copy holds only in-frame clones and misses some; the assay was immunoSEQ multiplex PCR. This table holds 150,000 to 180,000 clones, over 7.5% found once. The sequenced material came from central memory CD4+ T cells from blood. Receptors were obtained from a man between 18 and 35 years old in good health. The CDR3 runs from the conserved cysteine through the conserved F or W. The D gene is left open where the match is weak. The size entry is marked missing in some rows and otherwise reads once, few, many or a size class.

.	TRBV18	TRBJ1-1	.	CASSPGTNTEAFF	TGTGCCAGCTCACCAGGCACAAACACTGAAGCTTTCTTT
.	TRBV28	TRBJ2-6	.	CASRQGAYSGANVLTF	TGTGCCAGCAGACAGGGCGCCTACTCTGGGGCCAACGTCCTGACTTTC
.	TRBV28	TRBJ1-2	.	CATTRGGVYGYTF	TGTGCCACCACCCGGGGGGGGGTCTATGGCTACACCTTC
.	TRBV4-3	TRBJ2-2	.	CASSQDRGRGGTGELFF	TGCGCCAGCAGCCAAGATCGGGGTCGCGGTGGCACCGGGGAGCTGTTTTTT
TRBD2	TRBV30	TRBJ2-1	few	CAWSVSGTSLVEQFF	TGTGCCTGGAGTGTGAGTGGGACTAGCTTGGTTGAGCAGTTCTTC
.	TRBV7-2	TRBJ1-3	few	CASSLGQALSGNTIYF	TGTGCCAGCAGCTTAGGACAGGCACTATCTGGAAACACCATATATTTT
TRBD2	TRBV7-9	TRBJ2-3	few	CASSYLAGYTDTQYF	TGTGCCAGCAGCTACCTAGCGGGTTACACAGATACGCAGTATTTT
.	TRBV2	TRBJ1-5	few	CASRAGNWRQPQHF	TGTGCCAGCAGAGCAGGGAATTGGCGTCAGCCCCAGCATTTT
TRBD2	TRBV7-2	TRBJ2-5	few	CASTQGLAGVKQTQYF	TGTGCCAGCACCCAAGGACTAGCGGGGGTTAAACAGACCCAGTACTTC
.	TRBV4-2	TRBJ1-5	.	CASSQGNGGHQPQHF	TGTGCCAGCAGCCAAGGGAACGGGGGGCATCAGCCCCAGCATTTT